The next 2 T cell receptor beta chains were all read from a single sample in a study of T cell repertoires in cytomegalovirus infection (dated by TCRdb to the late 2010s). TCRdb lists the instrument as Illumina HiSeq 1500. TCRdb trimmed public reads at Q25 via fastp, called clones via MiXCR and kept in-frame beta chains. Each record represents a unique CDR3 protein, reported with the most common genes and DNA among its rows. This sample has about 180,000 distinct CDR3 sequences in its table, and around 15% of those were observed once. Of the sample, 25% to 30% is held by the ten largest clones. Sequencing input: PBMCs. Every receptor here comes from a human donor in good health (CMV status not recorded). Some clones in this sample may be carry-over from other donors' samples.

This clonotype was seen many times. The rearrangement uses TRBV6-5 and TRBJ2-7; 10 positions match TRBD1. V lost 2 bases and J lost 1; bases outside the gene matches: 5. CDR3 length: 16 residues. Per the germline V gene, CDR1 is MNHEY and CDR2 is SVGAGI. The CDR3 is CASSYPGTGESYEQYF. Written as DNA, the CDR3 is TGTGCCAGCAGTTACCCCGGGACAGGGGAATCCTACGAGCAGTACTTC.

This clonotype was seen a few times. The V call is TRBV29-1, the J call TRBJ1-2, with D hard to call. The CDR3 is made up of 12 amino acids. In germline, CDR1 is SQVTM, CDR2 ANQGSEA. V was shortened by 1 base and J by 6 bases, with 9 bases between the two germline ends. CDR3: CSVEGVWDGYTF. The CDR3 nucleotides read TGCAGCGTTGAAGGGGTCTGGGATGGCTACACCTTC.